A single sample gave rise to the 24 T cell receptor beta chains below, sequenced in a study of blood T cell repertoires in COVID-19. Produced via immunoSEQ multiplex PCR; TCRdb's table is partial and in-frame only. The table has under 55,000 clones, about 90% seen once; the top ten hold 13% to 15%. Sequenced input: peripheral blood. The receptors derive from a human donor in a cohort sampled during active COVID-19.

This clone showed up just a few times. This chain joins TRBV25-1 and TRBJ1-6; D is unclear. The germline V gene has CDR1 MGHDK and CDR2 SYGVNS. V shed 4 bases and J shed 4 bases, with 8 bases lying between them. The CDR3 consists of 14 residues. The CDR3 spells CASSGPNYNSPLHF. DNA of the CDR3: TGTGCCAGCAGTGGTCCAAATTATAATTCACCCCTCCACTTT.

Here the CDR3 reads CAWSDGQGIGTEAFF. CDR3 sequence (DNA): TGTGCCTGGAGTGATGGACAGGGGATAGGCACTGAAGCTTTCTTT. The rearrangement uses TRBV30 and TRBJ1-1; TRBD1 matches at 9 bases. This CDR3 has 15 residues. The J segment lost 4 bases and the V segment lost 1 base, leaving 7 bases of the junction unmatched. Germline lookup yields CDR1 GTSNPN and CDR2 SVGIG (reference sequence).

This clone was seen only a few times. CDR3 DNA sequence: TGTGCCAGCAGCTTGATGGGAGGGCAGCCCCAGCATTTT. This gives the protein CASSLMGGQPQHF. The J gene is TRBJ1-5, the V gene TRBV5-6; D remains ambiguous. The length of the CDR3 is 13 residues. Germline-derived CDR1 and CDR2 are SGHDT and YYEEEE. Trimming took 1 base from V and 7 from J, leaving 9 bases between them.

This clone was found once. The chain carries TRBV7-2 and TRBJ2-1; D is possibly TRBD2 (6 bases). There are 15 residues in the CDR3. Germline-derived CDR1 and CDR2 are SGHTA and FQGNSA. The ends were cut back, 1 base at V and 7 bases at J, with 14 bases in the middle. The CDR3 DNA reads TGTGCCAGCAGCTTAGTTGCGGGGTCAGGAAATGAGCAGTTCTTC. It is translated as CASSLVAGSGNEQFF.

The chain is built from TRBV5-4 and TRBJ1-2, with TRBD1 matching 9 bases. This CDR3 spans 14 amino acids. V was pared by 0 bases and J by 8 bases, with 5 bases of the junction left unmatched. The germline V gene encodes CDR1 SGHNT and CDR2 YYREEE (reference sequence). The CDR3 DNA follows: TGTGCCAGCAGCTTGGTGACAGGGGGAAAAGGCTACACCTTC. Translation: CASSLVTGGKGYTF.

This chain uses TRBV29-1 with TRBJ2-7; D might be TRBD1 (6 bases). Trimming stripped 6 bases from V and 4 bases from J, with 16 bases between. This CDR3 region has 13 residues. Germline CDR1 reads SQVTM; CDR2 reads ANQGSEA. CDR3 sequence: CSVVSGAGYEQYF. The DNA of the CDR3 is TGCAGCGTCGTATCAGGGGCCGGGTACGAGCAGTACTTC.

For the CDR3, the DNA is TGTGCCAGCAGCCGAGGGTCAATAGCGGGGGGGCCCGAGACCCAGTACTTC. It encodes CASSRGSIAGGPETQYF. The chain recombines TRBV7-8 with TRBJ2-5, with 11 bases matching TRBD2. CDR1 and CDR2 (germline): SGHVS, FQNEAQ. With 5 bases clipped from V and 5 bases from J, the junction kept 13 bases outside the gene matches. CDR3 size: 17 residues.

This CDR3 is CASSPRLAGTNEQFF. CDR3 DNA sequence: TGTGCCAGCAGCCCAAGACTAGCGGGGACCAATGAGCAGTTCTTC. This chain uses TRBV9 with TRBJ2-1; 11 nucleotides line up with TRBD2. Germline V gene lookup returns CDR1 SGDLS and CDR2 YYNGEE. The CDR3 has 15 residues. Germline trimming cut 4 bases from V and 6 bases from J; bases unmatched to any gene: 6.

The chain carries TRBV6-2 or TRBV6-3 and TRBJ2-5; 8 nucleotides match TRBD1. The CDR3 consists of 17 residues. Germline V gives CDR1 MNHEY, CDR2 SVGEGT. The trim removed 0 bases at V and 5 bases at J, leaving 11 bases unmatched. The CDR3 region has the DNA TGTGCCAGCAGTTACTCCGAGGACAGGGTTGGAAGGGAGACCCAGTACTTC. Protein: CASSYSEDRVGRETQYF.

This rearrangement joins TRBV6-5 to TRBJ1-4; TRBD1 matches at 7 bases. Germline lookup yields CDR1 MNHEY and CDR2 SVGAGI. The CDR3 is made up of 15 amino acids. Trimming took 8 bases from V and 8 from J; bases not matched to a gene: 14. The CDR3, as DNA: TGTGCCAGCTCCGATAAACAGGGGTTCGGGGAAAAACTGTTTTTT. As protein: CASSDKQGFGEKLFF.

The chain links TRBV19 to TRBJ2-2; TRBD2 matches 8 bases. The CDR3 spans 15 residues. V shed 3 bases, J shed 7 bases, and the junction held 7 bases outside the gene matches. Germline CDR1 is LNHDA and CDR2 is SQIVND (reference sequence). CDR3 sequence: CASSIIGGAGGELFF. CDR3 DNA: TGTGCCAGTAGTATTATCGGGGGGGCAGGCGGGGAGCTGTTTTTT.

This sequence joins TRBV6-2 or TRBV6-3 and TRBJ1-1; TRBD1 matches at 10 bases. Per germline, CDR1 MNHEY and CDR2 SVGEGT. The CDR3 is made up of 14 amino acids. Germline trimming cut 4 bases from V and 5 bases from J; bases unmatched to any gene: 4. The CDR3 sequence: CASSSGTGATEAFF. The DNA of the CDR3 is TGTGCCAGCAGTTCCGGGACAGGGGCTACTGAAGCTTTCTTT.

This sequence joins TRBV5-1 and TRBJ1-2; 7 bases are a match to TRBD1. This CDR3 region has 14 residues. The junction had 6 bases not matched to a gene; V was cut back by 2 bases and J by 5 bases. Germline V CDR1 and CDR2: SGHRS, YFSETQ. In DNA form, the CDR3 reads TGCGCCAGCAGCTTAACAGGGGAAATATATGGCTACACCTTC. It specifies CASSLTGEIYGYTF.

J is TRBJ2-3 and V is TRBV9, with 10 nucleotides matching TRBD2. Germline CDR1 is SGDLS and CDR2 is YYNGEE. The junction had 5 bases not matched to a gene; V was cut back by 3 bases and J by 7 bases. This CDR3 spans 14 amino acids. CDR3 nucleotides: TGTGCCAGCAGCGGTTCAGCGGGGGGGAATACGCAGTATTTT. It encodes CASSGSAGGNTQYF.

This chain joins TRBV5-6 and TRBJ2-7; D uncertain. CDR3 length equals 16 residues. Trimming pared 3 bases from V and 0 bases from J, leaving 16 bases between. Germline CDR1 is SGHDT and CDR2 is YYEEEE. The CDR3 protein is CASSSRLMMSSYEQYF. The CDR3 DNA is TGTGCCAGCAGCTCCCGACTGATGATGAGCTCCTACGAGCAGTACTTC.

This clone was seen more than once but under ten times. J is TRBJ2-4 and V is TRBV30; possible D gene TRBD1, 6 bases. V dropped 2 bases and J dropped 0 bases, with 14 bases sitting between them. The CDR3 length is 16 residues. From germline, CDR1 is GTSNPN and CDR2 SVGIG (reference sequence). The CDR3 nucleotides read TGTGCCTGGAGTAACAGGGAACTTGTAGCCAAAAACATTCAGTACTTC. This sequence encodes CAWSNRELVAKNIQYF.

This rearrangement joins TRBV4-3 to TRBJ2-7; 9 bases line up with TRBD1. Germline values: CDR1 LGHNA, CDR2 YSLEER. CDR3 length: 15 amino acids. Trimming took 1 base from V and 2 from J; bases not matched to a gene: 3. In DNA, the CDR3 is TGCGCCAGCAGCCAAGGACAGGGGGTACCCTACGAGCAGTACTTC. Translated: CASSQGQGVPYEQYF.

The chain carries TRBV6-5 and TRBJ2-2, with a tentative D call TRBD2 (7 bases). The length of the CDR3 is 14 residues. Germline values: CDR1 MNHEY, CDR2 SVGAGI. V shed 7 bases and J shed 4 bases, with 13 bases lying between them. The CDR3 here is CASKAGAITGELFF. The CDR3 DNA reads TGTGCCAGCAAGGCGGGGGCGATCACCGGGGAGCTGTTTTTT.

J is TRBJ2-7 and V is TRBV14, with D tentatively TRBD1 (5 bases). Germline V gene data show CDR1 as SGHDN and CDR2 as FVKESK. V was shortened by 4 bases and J by 1 base, with 17 bases between the two germline ends. The CDR3 contains 16 residues. The CDR3 sequence: CASSRPGHGKSYEQYF. For the CDR3, the DNA is TGTGCCAGCAGCCGCCCAGGGCACGGAAAGTCCTACGAGCAGTACTTC.

The chain couples TRBV11-2 to TRBJ1-5; D uncertain. CDR1 and CDR2 (germline): SGHAT, FQNNGV. This CDR3 is built from 13 residues. Trimming removed 4 bases from V and 0 bases from J, with 4 bases in between. The CDR3 DNA reads as TGTGCCAGCAGCTCGTATAGCAATCAGCCCCAGCATTTT. Translated: CASSSYSNQPQHF.

The chain employs TRBV30 and TRBJ2-5, with 9 bases that match TRBD2. Germline loops: CDR1 GTSNPN, CDR2 SVGIG (reference sequence). The V segment lost 2 bases and the J segment 5 bases; nucleotides outside the gene matches: 0. The CDR3 extends over 12 amino acids. CDR3 DNA: TGTGCCTGGAGTACTAGCGGGGAGACCCAGTACTTC. Its translation: CAWSTSGETQYF.

The CDR3 DNA follows: TGTGCCAGCAGTGAACAGGGGTATCCCTACGAGCAGTACTTC. Translation: CASSEQGYPYEQYF. The chain is built from TRBV2 and TRBJ2-7; tentatively, D is TRBD1 (6 bases). V lost 2 bases and J lost 2, with 10 bases in between. CDR3 size: 14 residues. In germline, CDR1 is SNHLY, CDR2 FYNNEI.

The chain has TRBV12-3 or TRBV12-4 and TRBJ2-2; D not resolved. The V and J ends lost 3 bases and 6 bases respectively, with 8 bases between them. This CDR3 has 13 residues. Written as DNA, the CDR3 is TGTGCCAGCAGTTTTCTGCAGGCCGGGGAGCTGTTTTTT. Its protein product is CASSFLQAGELFF.

In its sample, this clone was seen once. The CDR3 sequence: CASSQDQVVDNEQFF. CDR3 bases: TGCGCCAGCAGCCAAGATCAGGTTGTCGACAATGAGCAGTTCTTC. V gene TRBV4-1 combines with J gene TRBJ2-1; no firm D call. V was shortened by 0 bases and J by 5 bases, with 11 bases between the two germline ends. Germline loops: CDR1 MGHRA, CDR2 YSYEKL. The length of the CDR3 is 15 residues.